The entry that follows covers one TCR beta chain sequence. What it recognizes is unknown. The CDR3 is 15 residues long. Germline V CDR1 and CDR2: SNHLY, FYNNEI. V shed 6 bases and J 8 bases; nucleotides not matched to a gene: 10. The data were taken from a study of T cells in Graves' hyperthyroidism and ophthalmopathy. Amplification of TCR beta CDR3 regions used RNA as the template. HTBI primers were employed in a first-round RT-PCR of the TCR CDR3. Each CDR3 protein gets one entry after TCRdb re-called the multiplex PCR reads with MiXCR. The data contain about 370,000 distinct CDR3 sequences, about 16% of them singletons. Each diagnosis drew on symptoms, thyroxine, TRAb, thyroid ultrasound and orbital computed tomography findings. The PBMCs had their origin in 10 ml of fresh peripheral blood. Findings and limits, study-wide: Prediction of ophthalmopathy progression came a median 6.5 months pre-onset. Most thyroid-expanded clonotypes above 0.001 were also found in blood.

The sample comprised blood. The receptor was isolated from a woman in her sixties or seventies with Graves' ophthalmopathy. V gene TRBV2 combines with J gene TRBJ1-4; 9 bases agree with TRBD1. CDR3 sequence: CASRRDRERGEKLFF. Written as DNA, the CDR3 is TGTGCCAGCAGGCGGGACAGGGAACGAGGCGAAAAACTGTTTTTT. Full variable domain (outside the CDR3, taken from reference TRBV2 and TRBJ1-4): EPEVTQTPSHQVTQMGQEVILRCVPISNHLYFYWYRQILGQKVEFLVSFYNNEISEKSEIFDDQFSVERPDGSNFTLKIRSTKLEDSAMYFCASRRDRERGEKLFFGSGTQLSVL.